This is a list of T cell receptor beta chains from one sample in a study of T-cell reconstitution after alpha-beta-depleted transplantation in children. TCRdb redid the calling of the PCR reads with MiXCR, one entry per CDR3 protein. This table holds 450,000 to 600,000 distinct CDR3 sequences, about 17% found once. The specimen was PBMCs from the stem cell graft donor, collected from the stem cell graft. Receptor source: a human donor who donated a stem cell graft to a child with acute lymphoblastic leukemia. Each CDR3 is given with its conserved first and last residue. D genes are given only for firm matches. Some rows have no size entry. The others give once, few or many, or a class for an expanded clone.

TRBJ2-2 TRBV15 TRBD2 few TGTGCCACCAGCAAGGGACTAGCGGGAGGTCACACCGGGGAGCTGTTTTTT CATSKGLAGGHTGELFF
TRBJ2-5 TRBV7-9 TRBD2 - TGTGCCAGCAGCTATAGCGGGATAGCACAAGAGACCCAGTACTTC CASSYSGIAQETQYF
TRBJ2-5 TRBV11-2 - - TGTGCCAGCAGCCCCTTCGGGGACCAAGAGACCCAGTACTTC CASSPFGDQETQYF
TRBJ2-1 TRBV29-1 TRBD1 few TGCAGCGTAATACAGGGGATTGAGCAGTTCTTC CSVIQGIEQFF
TRBJ1-2 TRBV5-1 TRBD1 - TGCGCCAGCAGCGCCAAGGGACAGGGGGGCTACACCTTC CASSAKGQGGYTF
TRBJ1-5 TRBV20-1 - few TGCAGTGCTAGAGGGGCCAATCAGCCCCAGCATTTT CSARGANQPQHF
TRBJ2-7 TRBV7-6 - - TGTGCCAGCAGCCTCACTAGCGAGCAGTACTTC CASSLTSEQYF
TRBJ2-7 TRBV5-1 TRBD2 - TGCGCCAGCAGCGCAAAGACTAGCGGGATTAACGAGCAGTACTTC CASSAKTSGINEQYF
TRBJ2-7 TRBV6-5 - few TGTGCCAGCAGTTACTCTAGGGGGGACTACGAGCAGTACTTC CASSYSRGDYEQYF
TRBJ1-2 TRBV5-1 TRBD1 few TGCGCCAGCAGCTTGGGGGGACAGGGGACTCCCCCCTACACCTTC CASSLGGQGTPPYTF
TRBJ1-1 TRBV12-3/TRBV12-4 - few TGTGCCAGCAGTCCCGTTCGGGCTGAAGCTTTCTTT CASSPVRAEAFF
TRBJ2-4 TRBV20-1 - - TGCAGTGCTCCGAGACGGGAAGCCAAAAACATTCAGTACTTC CSAPRREAKNIQYF
TRBJ2-3 TRBV4-2 TRBD2 few TGTGCCAGCAGCCAAGGGTATAGCGGGAACACAGATACGCAGTATTTT CASSQGYSGNTDTQYF
TRBJ2-7 TRBV2 - - TGTGCCAGCAAGGTGGGGGCCCAATACGAGCAGTACTTC CASKVGAQYEQYF
TRBJ2-7 TRBV7-2 TRBD2 - TGTGCCAGCAGCCTCCGGGTAGCGGGGGCCTACGAGCAGTACTTC CASSLRVAGAYEQYF
TRBJ2-1 TRBV6-1 - - TGTGCCAGCAGTCAGATGGTGGGGGGCCGGGGTGAGCAGTTCTTC CASSQMVGGRGEQFF
TRBJ2-7 TRBV5-1 - few TGCGCCAGCAGGCTTCCTATTAGCTACGAGCAGTACTTC CASRLPISYEQYF
TRBJ2-5 TRBV25-1 - few TGTGCCAGCAGTGAAGGGTTCTTCCAAGAGACCCAGTACTTC CASSEGFFQETQYF
TRBJ2-5 TRBV19 TRBD2 - TGTGCCAGTAGGGATAGCGGGACTGGGAAGACCCAGTACTTC CASRDSGTGKTQYF
TRBJ2-1 TRBV5-4 TRBD2 - TGTGCCAGCAGCTTGCGGCCTAGCGGGAGTCTATACAATGAGCAGTTCTTC CASSLRPSGSLYNEQFF
TRBJ2-3 TRBV20-1 - - TGCAGTGCTAGAGATTTGGTGAGAGCTAGCACAGATACGCAGTATTTT CSARDLVRASTDTQYF
TRBJ1-5 TRBV6-1 TRBD1 few TGTGCCAGCAGTGCAGGGGGAACGAGGATATTTGGCAATCAGCCCCAGCATTTT CASSAGGTRIFGNQPQHF
TRBJ2-2 TRBV29-1 - few TGCAGCGCCCGTAGACGGATGGGGACCGGGGAGCTGTTTTTT CSARRRMGTGELFF
TRBJ2-1 TRBV6-1 - few TGTGCCAGCAGACAAGCGCCGGACACTCTTAACAATGAGCAGTTCTTC CASRQAPDTLNNEQFF
TRBJ2-7 TRBV4-1 TRBD2 - TGCGCCAGCAGCCAAGAAGATCTAGCGGGAGGAGAATTCGAGCAGTACTTC CASSQEDLAGGEFEQYF
TRBJ2-3 TRBV5-1 TRBD2 - TGCGCCAGCAGCTTGGGAGGACTAGCGGGGAGCACAGATACGCAGTATTTT CASSLGGLAGSTDTQYF
TRBJ2-7 TRBV20-1 - few TGCAGTGCCAAGGAGGACATACCCTACGAGCAGTACTTC CSAKEDIPYEQYF
TRBJ1-6 TRBV27 - few TGTGCCAGCAACATGGTAGGGGATTATAATTCACCCCTCCACTTT CASNMVGDYNSPLHF